This entry concerns a single T cell receptor beta chain. Per germline, CDR1 SGHNT and CDR2 YYREEE (reference sequence). Germline trimming cut 4 bases from V and 0 bases from J; bases unmatched to any gene: 9. This CDR3 spans 17 amino acids. The data were produced by immunoSEQ multiplex PCR, yet TCRdb's version contains in-frame clones alone and is incomplete. The sample records 100,000 to 150,000 clones, 70% to 90% being singletons. These data originate in a study of control samples from healthy donors and cancer patients. V usage is TRBV5-4 and J usage is TRBJ2-2, with TRBD1 identical over 7 bases. This receptor was taken from a man aged 45-65 years in good health. Sequencing input: blood. For the CDR3, the DNA is TGTGCCAGCAGCGCCTTAAACAGGGGCGCGAACACCGGGGAGCTGTTTTTT. Amino acid sequence: CASSALNRGANTGELFF.